This T cell receptor (delta chain) was found in a study of γδ T cells in repeated Plasmodium falciparum infection. Vgamma9/Vdelta2+ and Vdelta2-negative gammadelta T cells were flow-sorted from PBMC for bulk sequencing. TCRdb repeated clone calling on the multiplex PCR reads with CATT. The sample lists tens of thousands of delta-chain clones; around 1.6% were seen once. This clone is classed as medium-sized. This CDR3 is also generated by other DNA sequences in the sample. The CDR3 consists of 17 residues. From germline, CDR1 is TSWWSYY and CDR2 QGS. Trimming shortened V by 3 bases and J by 0 bases, and 17 bases separated the two germline ends.

Sequenced: gamma-delta T cells from blood. This receptor was taken from a pool of human donors (malaria-infected and uninfected, not separated). This sequence joins TRDV1 and TRDJ1; D possibly corresponds to TRDD3 (6 bases). CDR3: CALGDLFLGGNTDKLIF. Written as DNA, the CDR3 is TGTGCTCTTGGGGACCTATTCCTTGGGGGGAACACCGATAAACTCATCTTT.